The subject of this entry is one T cell receptor (beta chain). Its antigen remains unknown. The data stem from a study of long-term antiretroviral therapy in people with HIV. Study-level findings and limits: Diversity remained lower than transplant donor controls, even though it increased after ART. Pre-ART expanded TRB clones stayed dominant throughout, though often decreasing after ART.

The United States was where all participants with HIV were treated. Germline V gene lookup returns CDR1 LGHNA and CDR2 YSLEER. Losses at the gene ends were 0 bases for V and 7 bases for J; bases not matched to a gene: 14. This CDR3 is built from 18 residues. The immunoSEQ assay was v3.0, run at survey level. Produced via immunoSEQ multiplex PCR; TCRdb's table is partial and in-frame only. The sample shows 25,000 to 40,000 clones, approximately 96% of them seen only once. The J gene is TRBJ2-2, the V gene TRBV4-3, with 7 bases aligning to TRBD1. The specimen comprised unsorted PBMCs, sampled 6.5 to 6.6 years after starting antiretroviral therapy. This clonotype was obtained from a man in his thirties or forties with HIV. CDR3 region: CASSQDLGQASDHGELFF. The CDR3 DNA reads TGCGCCAGCAGCCAAGACCTAGGACAGGCATCCGATCACGGGGAGCTGTTTTTT.